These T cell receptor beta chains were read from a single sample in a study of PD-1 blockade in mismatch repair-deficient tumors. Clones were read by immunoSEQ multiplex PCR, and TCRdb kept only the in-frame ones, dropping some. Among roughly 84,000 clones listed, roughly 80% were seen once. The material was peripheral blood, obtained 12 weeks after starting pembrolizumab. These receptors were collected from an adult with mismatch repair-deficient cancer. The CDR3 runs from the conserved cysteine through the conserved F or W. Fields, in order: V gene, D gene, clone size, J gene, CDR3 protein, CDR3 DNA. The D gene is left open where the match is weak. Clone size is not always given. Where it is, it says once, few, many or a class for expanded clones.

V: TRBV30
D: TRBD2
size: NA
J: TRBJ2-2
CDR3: CAWSVRGGELFF
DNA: TGTGCCTGGAGTGTACGGGGGGGTGAGCTGTTTTTT

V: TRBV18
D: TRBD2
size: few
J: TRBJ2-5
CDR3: CATIPGLGMETQYF
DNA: TGTGCCACTATCCCGGGACTAGGGATGGAGACCCAGTACTTC

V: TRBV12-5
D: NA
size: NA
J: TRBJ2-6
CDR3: CASGPPRGSGANVLTF
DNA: TGTGCTAGTGGTCCCCCGAGGGGCTCTGGGGCCAACGTCCTGACTTTC

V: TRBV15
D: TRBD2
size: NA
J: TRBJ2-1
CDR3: CATSGTSGRAGEQFF
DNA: TGTGCCACCAGCGGTACTAGCGGGAGAGCCGGTGAGCAGTTCTTC

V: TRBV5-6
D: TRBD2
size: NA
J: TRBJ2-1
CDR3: CASSSGASGYNEQFF
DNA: TGTGCCAGCAGCTCCGGCGCTAGCGGCTACAATGAGCAGTTCTTC

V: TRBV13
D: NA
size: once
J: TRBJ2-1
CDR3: CASSLLGLLEGSSYNEQFF
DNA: TGTGCCAGCAGCTTATTAGGCTTACTTGAAGGGAGCTCCTACAATGAGCAGTTCTTC

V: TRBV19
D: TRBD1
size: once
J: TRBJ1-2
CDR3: CASRGGRTGDIHGYTF
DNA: TGTGCCAGTAGGGGAGGTCGAACAGGGGATATACATGGCTACACCTTC

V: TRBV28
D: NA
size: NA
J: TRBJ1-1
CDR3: CASSLMNTEAFF
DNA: TGTGCCAGCAGTCTCATGAACACTGAAGCTTTCTTT

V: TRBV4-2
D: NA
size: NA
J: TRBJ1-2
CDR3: CASSPDGGYYGYTF
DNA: TGTGCCAGCAGCCCGGACGGTGGATACTATGGCTACACCTTC

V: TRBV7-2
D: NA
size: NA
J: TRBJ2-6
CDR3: CASSFLGSAGANVLTF
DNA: TGTGCCAGCAGCTTCTTGGGTTCGGCTGGGGCCAACGTCCTGACTTTC

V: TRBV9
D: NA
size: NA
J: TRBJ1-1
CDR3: CASSVVLNTEAFF
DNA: TGTGCCAGCAGCGTTGTTTTGAACACTGAAGCTTTCTTT

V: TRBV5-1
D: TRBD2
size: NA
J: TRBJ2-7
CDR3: CASSLDWGGEQYF
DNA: TGCGCCAGCAGCTTGGATTGGGGGGGCGAGCAGTACTTC

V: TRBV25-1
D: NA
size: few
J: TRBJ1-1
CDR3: CASSERGNTEAFF
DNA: TGTGCCAGCAGTGAAAGGGGGAACACTGAAGCTTTCTTT

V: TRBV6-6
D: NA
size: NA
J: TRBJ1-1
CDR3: CASSNGGLNTEAFF
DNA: TGTGCCAGCAGTAACGGGGGGCTCAACACTGAAGCTTTCTTT